Following are 16 T cell receptor beta chains from one sample sequenced in a study of OX40 agonist ivuxolimab in advanced cancers. Measured with immunoSEQ multiplex PCR; TCRdb has only the in-frame clones, and not every one. The table lists approximately 19,000 clones, about nine tenths of them singletons. The input for sequencing was CD4+ or CD8+ T cells sorted from blood, taken in a trial of the OX40 agonist ivuxolimab. Receptors were obtained from an adult with an advanced solid tumor such as melanoma, head and neck, liver or kidney cancer.

The chain recombines TRBV28 with TRBJ2-1; 7 bases map to TRBD1. In germline, CDR1 is MDHEN, CDR2 SYDVKM. With 4 bases clipped from V and 6 bases from J, the junction kept 6 bases outside the gene matches. This CDR3 spans 14 amino acids. CDR3 amino acids: CASSSSGQLNEQFF. CDR3 nucleotides: TGTGCCAGCAGTTCCTCGGGACAGCTCAATGAGCAGTTCTTC.

J is TRBJ1-3 and V is TRBV4-1; D ambiguous. V was trimmed by 0 bases and J by 1 base, leaving 7 bases between them. The CDR3 spans 15 residues. Germline CDR1 is MGHRA and CDR2 is YSYEKL. The CDR3 loop is CASSQDLTSGNTIYF. The DNA for the CDR3 is TGCGCCAGCAGCCAAGATCTGACTTCTGGAAACACCATATATTTT.

The chain employs TRBV18 and TRBJ1-6; D ambiguous. Trimming pared 4 bases from V and 0 bases from J, leaving 13 bases between. CDR1 is KGHSH and CDR2 is LQKENI in the germline V gene. This CDR3 is 17 amino acids long. Here the CDR3 reads CASSLGPDSSYNSPLHF. DNA for the CDR3: TGTGCCAGCTCACTAGGTCCCGATAGCTCCTATAATTCACCCCTCCACTTT. Based on the CDR3 plus reference TRBV18 and TRBJ1-6, the full variable domain is NAGVMQNPRHLVRRRGQEARLRCSPMKGHSHVYWYRQLPEEGLKFMVYLQKENIIDESGMPKERFSAEFPKEGPSILRIQQVVRGDSAAYFCASSLGPDSSYNSPLHFGNGTRLTVT.

This clone is classed as large (0.1 to 1%). The V and J genes are TRBV15 and TRBJ2-7; TRBD2 matches 8 bases. The J segment lost 5 bases and the V segment lost 5 bases, leaving 5 bases of the junction unmatched. Germline-derived CDR1 and CDR2 are LNHNV and YYDKDF (reference sequence). This CDR3 spans 13 amino acids. For the CDR3, the DNA is TGTGCCACCAGCTCGGGGGGGGGCCACGAGCAGTACTTC. Translation: CATSSGGGHEQYF.

The gene calls are TRBV19 and TRBJ2-5, with 11 bases fitting TRBD2. CDR1 and CDR2 (germline): LNHDA, SQIVND (reference sequence). V lost 5 bases, J lost 5 bases, and 4 bases stayed unmatched. The CDR3 length is 14 residues. The CDR3 here is CASSLAGGWETQYF. The CDR3 region has the DNA TGTGCCAGTAGTCTAGCGGGAGGCTGGGAGACCCAGTACTTC.

This chain uses TRBV11-3 with TRBJ2-3; 9 bases are shared with TRBD2. CDR3 size: 14 residues. Losses at the gene ends were 8 bases for V and 3 bases for J; bases not matched to a gene: 6. The germline gives CDR1 SGHNT, CDR2 YENEEA. The CDR3 region is CASSLAGETDTQYF. The DNA of the CDR3 is TGTGCCAGCTCCTTAGCGGGGGAGACAGATACGCAGTATTTT.

This CDR3 is CATSSQDRAFDSPLHF. The CDR3 DNA follows: TGTGCCACCAGCAGTCAGGACAGGGCGTTTGATTCACCCCTCCACTTT. The V gene is TRBV15, the J gene TRBJ1-6, with 8 bases that match TRBD1. The CDR3 length is 16 residues. Germline loops: CDR1 LNHNV, CDR2 YYDKDF (reference sequence). With V trimmed by 3 bases and J by 8 bases, 9 bases remained unmatched.

The CDR3 nucleotides read TGTGCCAGCAGTCCTCATCCAGGGGAGACTGAAGCTTTCTTT. It translates to CASSPHPGETEAFF. V usage is TRBV7-8 and J usage is TRBJ1-1, with a weak D call TRBD1 (6 bases). Germline V gene sequence: CDR1 SGHVS, CDR2 FQNEAQ. V lost 6 bases and J lost 5, with 16 bases in between. This CDR3 comprises 14 residues.

The rearrangement joins TRBV29-1 to TRBJ2-1; 8 nucleotides match TRBD2. Per the germline V gene, CDR1 is SQVTM and CDR2 is ANQGSEA. The CDR3 extends over 14 amino acids. Germline trimming cut 7 bases from V and 4 bases from J; bases unmatched to any gene: 9. CDR3 coding DNA: TGCAGCGCCGCCCAAACTAGCGGATACAATGAGCAGTTCTTC. Protein product: CSAAQTSGYNEQFF.

This chain uses TRBV28 with TRBJ1-1; D ambiguous. V was pared by 2 bases and J by 2 bases, with 15 bases between. The CDR3 is 16 residues long. Germline CDR1 MDHEN, CDR2 SYDVKM. The CDR3 DNA is TGTGCCAGCAGTTTACCCGGGAGAGACATTAACACTGAAGCTTTCTTT. Translation gives CASSLPGRDINTEAFF.

The chain recombines TRBV28 with TRBJ2-5; 10 positions agree with TRBD1. The CDR3 is made up of 15 amino acids. Germline V gives CDR1 MDHEN, CDR2 SYDVKM. Trimming cost V 4 bases and J 3 bases; bases outside gene matches: 5. Written as DNA, the CDR3 is TGTGCCAGCAGTTCCCCTGGGACAGGGGAAGAGACCCAGTACTTC. Its protein is CASSSPGTGEETQYF.

The chain is built from TRBV6-5 and TRBJ2-3, with 8 bases matching TRBD1. The CDR3 loop spans 14 amino acids. Trimming took 4 bases from V and 3 from J; bases not matched to a gene: 3. Germline loops: CDR1 MNHEY, CDR2 SVGAGI. In DNA form, the CDR3 reads TGTGCCAGCAGTTCCGGACAGGGTACAGATACGCAGTATTTT. Translated: CASSSGQGTDTQYF.

The chain combines TRBV28 with TRBJ1-2, with D perhaps TRBD1 (6 bases). There are 16 residues in the CDR3. The V end was cut by 8 bases, the J end by 3 bases, with 22 bases between. Germline values: CDR1 MDHEN, CDR2 SYDVKM. CDR3 nucleotide sequence: TGTGCCAGCTATGAAATACAACAGGGCCCCTACTATGGCTACACCTTC. This encodes CASYEIQQGPYYGYTF.

CDR3 bases: TGTGCCAGCAGCCCGCCCCCGGAAGAGACCCAGTACTTC. Its protein product is CASSPPPEETQYF. The chain combines TRBV7-2 with TRBJ2-5, with unresolved D. V gave up 5 bases and J gave up 3 bases, with 10 bases separating them. Per germline, CDR1 SGHTA and CDR2 FQGNSA. CDR3 size: 13 residues.

This chain joins TRBV5-1 and TRBJ2-5, with 9 bases matching TRBD2. The J segment lost 5 bases and the V segment lost 7 bases, leaving 18 bases of the junction unmatched. The CDR3 consists of 17 residues. The germline V gene encodes CDR1 SGHRS and CDR2 YFSETQ. CDR3 sequence (DNA): TGCGCCAGCCGCCACTCGCCCGGGGCGGGGGGGCGGGAGACCCAGTACTTC. Its translation is CASRHSPGAGGRETQYF. Together with reference TRBV5-1 and TRBJ2-5, the CDR3 gives the full variable domain: KAGVTQTPRYLIKTRGQQVTLSCSPISGHRSVSWYQQTPGQGLQFLFEYFSETQRNKGNFPGRFSGRQFSNSRSEMNVSTLELGDSALYLCASRHSPGAGGRETQYFGPGTRLLVL.

This chain connects TRBV12-5 to TRBJ1-1, with 10 positions matching TRBD1. Germline V lookup: CDR1 LGHNT, CDR2 FRNRAP. After removal of 7 bases from V and 6 bases from J, the junction contained 14 bases not matched to a gene. The CDR3 length is 16 residues. This CDR3 is CASVLPGQGKFAEAFF. In DNA form, the CDR3 reads TGTGCTAGTGTCCTTCCGGGACAGGGGAAATTTGCTGAAGCTTTCTTT.